This is a list of T cell receptor beta chains from one sample in a study of CD4 T cells in relation to SARS-CoV-2 and coronaviruses. Repertoires were generated with immunoSEQ multiplex PCR, while TCRdb's copy carries only in-frame clones and drops some. The sample comprises about 25,000 clones, roughly 70% of which are singletons, and 10% to 15% rests with the top ten. Their recognized antigens are unknown. Source material: CD4+ T cells from PBMCs, cultured in vitro. The receptors shown here come from a human donor in good health. Both conserved end residues are part of each CDR3. Each record gives: D gene, clone size, V gene, J gene, CDR3 protein, CDR3 DNA. A D gene is named only where the DNA matches it firmly. Clone size is stated in some rows and not others, as once, few, many or a class when expanded.

TRBD2	-	TRBV11-2	TRBJ2-3	CASSLLNSGRAIDTQYF	TGTGCCAGCAGCTTGCTTAATAGCGGGAGGGCCATAGATACGCAGTATTTT
TRBD2	once	TRBV18	TRBJ2-2	CASSLSRGGTGELFF	TGTGCCAGCTCCCTGTCTCGGGGGGGTACCGGGGAGCTGTTTTTT
-	-	TRBV30	TRBJ2-3	CAWSKDRNTDTQYF	TGTGCCTGGAGTAAGGACAGAAACACAGATACGCAGTATTTT
TRBD1	large	TRBV2	TRBJ1-5	CASSEGTVNQPQHF	TGTGCCAGCAGTGAGGGGACAGTCAATCAGCCCCAGCATTTT
-	-	TRBV5-1	TRBJ1-3	CASSLTEIKSGNTIYF	TGCGCCAGCAGCTTGACAGAAATAAAATCTGGAAACACCATATATTTT
-	-	TRBV20-1	TRBJ1-5	CSASIGAGQPQHF	TGCAGTGCTAGTATAGGGGCAGGGCAGCCCCAGCATTTT
TRBD2	-	TRBV6-2/TRBV6-3	TRBJ2-7	CASSLAGGPREQYF	TGTGCCAGCAGTTTAGCGGGAGGGCCGAGGGAGCAGTACTTC
-	-	TRBV7-2	TRBJ2-7	CASSLMIGSGGLREQYF	TGTGCCAGCAGCTTAATGATTGGTAGCGGCGGTTTACGCGAGCAGTACTTC
-	once	TRBV6-5	TRBJ2-3	CASSYSTQGEVDTQYF	TGTGCCAGCAGTTACTCGACCCAGGGGGAGGTTGATACGCAGTATTTT
-	-	TRBV7-3	TRBJ2-7	CASSPLASSTYEQYF	TGTGCCAGCAGCCCCTTGGCTAGCTCGACCTACGAGCAGTACTTC
-	-	TRBV2	TRBJ2-7	CASRLGATLGGEQYF	TGTGCCAGCAGACTGGGAGCTACCCTAGGGGGGGAGCAGTACTTC
-	-	TRBV5-1	TRBJ2-1	CASSEGLSRYNEQFF	TGCGCCAGCAGCGAGGGACTCTCAAGATACAATGAGCAGTTCTTC
-	-	TRBV25-1	TRBJ1-2	CASSADSPGYLNGYTF	TGTGCCAGCAGTGCAGACTCCCCCGGCTATTTGAATGGCTACACCTTC
-	-	TRBV5-6	TRBJ2-7	CASSSPPREQYF	TGTGCCAGCAGTTCCCCGCCTCGCGAGCAGTACTTC
-	-	TRBV20-1	TRBJ1-1	CSAREEEAFF	TGCAGTGCTAGAGAGGAGGAAGCTTTCTTT
-	-	TRBV6-1	TRBJ2-5	CASSESAFAGTQYF	TGTGCCAGCAGTGAATCAGCGTTCGCGGGGACCCAGTACTTC
-	-	TRBV27	TRBJ2-6	CASSLGRDFLVPGANVLTF	TGTGCCAGCAGTTTAGGCAGGGATTTTTTAGTTCCTGGGGCCAACGTCCTGACTTTC
-	-	TRBV3-1/TRBV3-2	TRBJ2-5	CASIDLETQYF	TGTGCCAGCATCGACTTGGAGACCCAGTACTTC
-	-	TRBV18	TRBJ1-1	CASSPVANTEAFF	TGTGCCAGCTCACCCGTAGCGAACACTGAAGCTTTCTTT
TRBD2	-	TRBV7-3	TRBJ2-1	CASSLRGGLAGESNEQFF	TGTGCCAGCAGCTTAAGGGGGGGACTAGCGGGAGAGTCGAATGAGCAGTTCTTC
-	-	TRBV5-4	TRBJ2-3	CASSTGRGTDTQYF	TGTGCCAGCAGCACGGGACGGGGCACAGATACGCAGTATTTT
-	-	TRBV7-9	TRBJ2-5	CASSLTSVRGETQYF	TGTGCCAGCAGCCTCACCTCAGTCCGCGGGGAGACCCAGTACTTC
-	-	TRBV19	TRBJ2-3	CASSIGTDTQYF	TGTGCCAGTAGTATCGGCACAGATACGCAGTATTTT
TRBD2	-	TRBV5-1	TRBJ2-5	CASSSIGGGEETQYF	TGCGCCAGCAGCTCGATCGGGGGAGGGGAGGAGACCCAGTACTTC
-	-	TRBV19	TRBJ1-2	CASSSQSTNYGYTF	TGTGCCAGTAGTAGTCAGAGTACTAACTATGGCTACACCTTC
-	-	TRBV3-1/TRBV3-2	TRBJ2-1	CASSPRERAGNEQFF	TGTGCCAGCAGCCCAAGGGAAAGGGCGGGCAATGAGCAGTTCTTC
TRBD1	-	TRBV6-1	TRBJ2-2	CASSGMPGQGNGELFF	TGTGCCAGCAGTGGGATGCCGGGACAGGGGAACGGGGAGCTGTTTTTT
-	-	TRBV4-3	TRBJ2-3	CASSQDGRRAGGDTQYF	TGCGCCAGCAGCCAAGACGGGCGTAGAGCCGGAGGCGATACGCAGTATTTT
-	-	TRBV10-3	TRBJ2-2	CAISAGVGDTGELFF	TGTGCCATCAGCGCCGGGGTGGGCGACACCGGGGAGCTGTTTTTT
TRBD2	-	TRBV7-3	TRBJ2-1	CASSAGLAGVGEQFF	TGTGCCAGCAGCGCGGGACTAGCGGGAGTCGGTGAGCAGTTCTTC
-	-	TRBV2	TRBJ2-7	CASSTAGREQYF	TGTGCCAGCAGTACGGCAGGGCGCGAGCAGTACTTC
-	-	TRBV4-2	TRBJ1-2	CASSPGNYGYTF	TGTGCCAGCAGCCCCGGTAACTATGGCTACACCTTC
-	-	TRBV6-5	TRBJ2-7	CASSYQGGFYEQYF	TGTGCCAGCAGTTACCAGGGAGGATTTTACGAGCAGTACTTC
-	-	TRBV5-1	TRBJ2-1	CASQTQGPPYYNEQFF	TGCGCCAGCCAAACTCAGGGGCCTCCGTACTACAATGAGCAGTTCTTC
TRBD1	few	TRBV29-1	TRBJ2-7	CSASGQGAYEQYF	TGCAGCGCGTCGGGACAGGGGGCCTACGAGCAGTACTTC
-	-	TRBV5-6	TRBJ2-3	CASSSATVGWADTQYF	TGTGCCAGCAGCTCTGCGACGGTCGGGTGGGCAGATACGCAGTATTTT
-	-	TRBV27	TRBJ1-3	CASSWGAGPGNTIYF	TGTGCCAGCAGTTGGGGGGCAGGCCCCGGAAACACCATATATTTT
TRBD1	few	TRBV2	TRBJ1-2	CASSERDRGRDGYTF	TGTGCCAGCAGTGAGCGGGACAGGGGGCGAGATGGCTACACCTTC
TRBD2	-	TRBV5-1	TRBJ2-1	CASSLGSSGFGEQFF	TGCGCCAGCAGCTTGGGTTCTAGCGGCTTCGGAGAGCAGTTCTTC
-	-	TRBV5-6	TRBJ1-4	CASSRRGLTTNEKLFF	TGTGCCAGCAGCCGGAGGGGTCTAACAACTAATGAAAAACTGTTTTTT
TRBD1	-	TRBV19	TRBJ2-5	CASKEGAGGIRTQYF	TGTGCCAGTAAGGAAGGGGCAGGGGGAATTCGGACCCAGTACTTC
-	-	TRBV7-8	TRBJ2-2	CASKAGLNTGELFF	TGTGCCAGCAAGGCGGGACTGAACACCGGGGAGCTGTTTTTT
-	few	TRBV21-1	TRBJ2-5	CARGGLAGGETQYF	TGTGCCAGGGGGGGACTAGCGGGAGGAGAGACCCAGTACTTC
TRBD1	medium-sized	TRBV5-7	TRBJ2-5	CASSLGTGPIGETQYF	TGTGCCAGCAGCTTGGGGACAGGCCCGATTGGGGAGACCCAGTACTTC
TRBD2	few	TRBV5-1	TRBJ2-3	CASSPEAGGPDTQYF	TGCGCCAGCAGCCCGGAAGCGGGAGGGCCGGATACGCAGTATTTT
-	-	TRBV27	TRBJ2-7	CASSLTILSYEQYF	TGTGCCAGCAGTTTGACAATATTGTCCTACGAGCAGTACTTC